Following are 16 T cell receptor beta chains from one sample sequenced in a study of cytomegalovirus exposure and HLA in healthy donors. Both 60 Vbeta primers and 13 Jbeta primers went into the PCR. Assay: immunoSEQ multiplex PCR; the TCRdb copy retains only in-frame clones and omits some. The sample has 210,000 or so clones; roughly 84% are singletons. The sequencing input was PBMCs. The receptor set was obtained from a girl aged 2-10 years in good health and CMV-seronegative.

J is TRBJ1-6 and V is TRBV2; D gene ambiguous. The CDR3 sequence is 12 residues long. With 4 bases removed from V and 9 bases from J, the gap between germline ends came to 7 bases. The germline CDR1 and CDR2 sequences are SNHLY and FYNNEI. For the CDR3, the DNA is TGTGCCAGCAGTGGGGCAGGTTCACCCCTCCACTTT. This encodes CASSGAGSPLHF. The full variable domain, its missing parts supplied by reference TRBV2 and TRBJ1-6, is EPEVTQTPSHQVTQMGQEVILRCVPISNHLYFYWYRQILGQKVEFLVSFYNNEISEKSEIFDDQFSVERPDGSNFTLKIRSTKLEDSAMYFCASSGAGSPLHFGNGTRLTVT.

V and J are TRBV10-3 and TRBJ1-2; D may be TRBD1 (5 bases). Trimming stripped 6 bases from V and 4 bases from J, with 12 bases between. CDR1 is ENHRY and CDR2 is SYGVKD in the germline V gene. CDR3 length: 13 residues. This chain's CDR3 is CAIRTDTLYGYTF. The CDR3, as DNA: TGTGCCATCAGGACGGACACCCTCTATGGCTACACCTTC.

This clone was picked up a small number of times. The rearrangement uses TRBV29-1 and TRBJ1-1; 8 positions match TRBD1. Germline V gene lookup returns CDR1 SQVTM and CDR2 ANQGSEA. J gave up 5 bases and V 7 bases, and 9 bases lay outside the gene matches. This CDR3 region has 13 residues. The CDR3 bases are TGCAGCGCTCGGACAGGGTGGGGGACTGAAGCTTTCTTT. Translating it yields CSARTGWGTEAFF.

The chain couples TRBV11-2 to TRBJ2-5, with D unclear. The CDR3 loop spans 13 amino acids. Germline-derived CDR1 and CDR2 are SGHAT and FQNNGV. Trimming shortened V by 3 bases and J by 3 bases, and 8 bases separated the two germline ends. In DNA, the CDR3 is TGTGCCAGCAGCTTTGGTCAGAAAGAGACCCAGTACTTC. This sequence encodes CASSFGQKETQYF.

This chain links TRBV5-1 with TRBJ2-3, with TRBD2 matching over 9 bases. Unmatched junction bases numbered 6, after V lost 2 bases and J lost 2 bases. Germline V gene lookup returns CDR1 SGHRS and CDR2 YFSETQ. The CDR3 consists of 16 residues. The CDR3 DNA follows: TGCGCCAGCAGCTTATCTAGCGGGGCCTACACAGATACGCAGTATTTT. Protein sequence: CASSLSSGAYTDTQYF. The whole variable domain, filled in from reference TRBV5-1 and TRBJ2-3, reads KAGVTQTPRYLIKTRGQQVTLSCSPISGHRSVSWYQQTPGQGLQFLFEYFSETQRNKGNFPGRFSGRQFSNSRSEMNVSTLELGDSALYLCASSLSSGAYTDTQYFGPGTRLTVL.

This clone occurred a few times. The rearrangement joins TRBV5-8 to TRBJ1-2, with TRBD1 as a possible D gene (6 bases). The CDR3 has 13 residues. Per germline, CDR1 SGHTS and CDR2 YDEGEE. The V end lost 3 bases, the J end lost 0 bases, and 6 bases lay between the germline ends. In DNA, the CDR3 is TGTGCCAGCAGCTGGACAGCTAACTATGGCTACACCTTC. Its translation is CASSWTANYGYTF.

The chain has TRBV10-3 and TRBJ1-5; tentative D call: TRBD1 (5 bases). V lost 4 bases, J lost 3 bases, and 10 bases lay in between. Germline CDR1 and CDR2: ENHRY and SYGVKD. The CDR3 is 14 amino acids. The CDR3 here is CAISVKGVNQPQHF. CDR3 nucleotide sequence: TGTGCCATCAGTGTAAAAGGGGTCAATCAGCCCCAGCATTTT.

J is TRBJ1-2 and V is TRBV19; perhaps TRBD1 as D (5 bases). Trimming took off 3 bases at V and 10 bases at J, with 15 bases between the two ends. CDR1 and CDR2 from the germline V gene are LNHDA and SQIVND (reference sequence). The CDR3 loop spans 13 amino acids. The CDR3 loop reads CASSMAAGRAYTF. The CDR3 DNA is TGTGCCAGTAGTATGGCGGCAGGGAGGGCCTACACCTTC.

V usage is TRBV21-1 and J usage is TRBJ1-2. TRBV21-1 represents a pseudogene. CDR3 size: 17 residues. CDR3 sequence: CASSKREISNFCFGYTF. CDR3 DNA sequence: TGTGCCAGCAGCAAAAGGGAGATATCTAACTTCTGTTTTGGCTACACCTTC.

V gene TRBV7-9 combines with J gene TRBJ1-2; D is possibly TRBD1 (6 bases). CDR1 and CDR2 from the germline V gene are SEHNR and FQNEAQ (reference sequence). Trimming took off 5 bases at V and 2 bases at J, with 12 bases between the two ends. There are 14 residues in the CDR3. Here the CDR3 reads CASSRSQGNYGYTF. The CDR3 DNA is TGTGCCAGCAGCCGCTCCCAGGGGAACTATGGCTACACCTTC. Drawing the rest from reference TRBV7-9 and TRBJ1-2, the complete variable domain is DTGVSQNPRHKITKRGQNVTFRCDPISEHNRLYWYRQTLGQGPEFLTYFQNEAQLEKSRLLSDRFSAERPKGSFSTLEIQRTEQGDSAMYLCASSRSQGNYGYTFGSGTRLTVV.

The V and J genes are TRBV30 and TRBJ2-5; D gene ambiguous. This CDR3 spans 13 amino acids. The germline V gene encodes CDR1 GTSNPN and CDR2 SVGIG (reference sequence). V was pared by 0 bases and J by 5 bases, with 10 bases between. Here the CDR3 reads CAWSVNQRETQYF. The CDR3 DNA is TGTGCCTGGAGTGTAAATCAGCGTGAGACCCAGTACTTC.

This chain connects TRBV2 to TRBJ1-6, with D perhaps TRBD1 (6 bases). Per germline, CDR1 SNHLY and CDR2 FYNNEI. Trimming took off 5 bases at V and 4 bases at J, with 9 bases between the two ends. The CDR3 loop spans 14 amino acids. The CDR3 here is CASSTTGYNSPLHF. The DNA for the CDR3 is TGTGCCAGCAGTACCACAGGGTATAATTCACCCCTCCACTTT. Drawing the rest from reference TRBV2 and TRBJ1-6, the complete variable domain is EPEVTQTPSHQVTQMGQEVILRCVPISNHLYFYWYRQILGQKVEFLVSFYNNEISEKSEIFDDQFSVERPDGSNFTLKIRSTKLEDSAMYFCASSTTGYNSPLHFGNGTRLTVT.

This clone came up once. The chain combines TRBV2 with TRBJ2-7; perhaps TRBD1 as D (6 bases). Germline V CDR1 and CDR2: SNHLY, FYNNEI. V lost 7 bases and J 4 bases, leaving 8 bases between the germline ends. The CDR3 is 11 amino acids. The CDR3 is CASKGEYEQYF. The CDR3 coding sequence is TGTGCCAGCAAGGGGGAATACGAGCAGTACTTC.

The chain carries TRBV27 and TRBJ2-7; D unclear. The germline gives CDR1 MNHEY, CDR2 SMNVEV (reference sequence). CDR3 length equals 12 residues. V shed 1 base and J shed 2 bases, with 3 bases lying between them. CDR3: CASSLLAYEQYF. For the CDR3, the DNA is TGTGCCAGCAGTTTATTAGCCTACGAGCAGTACTTC.

In this sample, this clone turned up once. The V call is TRBV5-4, the J call TRBJ2-1, with D possibly TRBD1 on 7 matching bases. Deletions cut 4 bases from V and 10 bases from J, with 15 bases between. Per the germline V gene, CDR1 is SGHNT and CDR2 is YYREEE (reference sequence). This CDR3 region has 13 residues. The CDR3 nucleotides are TGTGCCAGCAGCCCCGGGGGACAGACAGAGCAGTTCTTC. Its translation is CASSPGGQTEQFF.

The chain employs TRBV6-1 and TRBJ1-1, with D uncertain. V lost 5 bases to trimming and J lost 2 bases, with 9 bases between them. CDR1 is MNHNS, CDR2 SASEGT, per germline. The CDR3 runs 13 residues. The CDR3 loop is CASSFFRNTEAFF. In nucleotides, the CDR3 is TGTGCCAGCAGTTTTTTCAGAAACACTGAAGCTTTCTTT.